These T cell receptor beta chains were read from a single sample in a study of control samples from healthy donors and cancer patients. Clones were sequenced by immunoSEQ multiplex PCR, and TCRdb holds only the in-frame ones, with some missing. The sample shows more than 85,000 clones, roughly 88% of them seen only once. The sequencing sample was made of PBMCs. Source of these receptors: a woman in her sixties with lung cancer. The CDR3 runs from the conserved cysteine through the conserved F or W. D genes are given only for firm matches. The listing skips clone size in some rows; elsewhere it reads once, few, many or a size class.

d_gene: NA; abundance: NA; v_gene: TRBV4-1; j_gene: TRBJ2-5; CDR3nt: TGCGCCAGCAGCCATCCGACAGGCCCTCAAGAGACCCAGTACTTC; CDR3aa: CASSHPTGPQETQYF
d_gene: NA; abundance: NA; v_gene: TRBV9; j_gene: TRBJ2-2; CDR3nt: TGTGCCAGCAGCGCCCGGGGCCAGGGGCTGCTGTTTTTT; CDR3aa: CASSARGQGLLFF
d_gene: NA; abundance: NA; v_gene: TRBV2; j_gene: TRBJ2-7; CDR3nt: TGTGCCAGCAGTACGGATAGGTCCTACGAGCAGTACTTC; CDR3aa: CASSTDRSYEQYF
d_gene: NA; abundance: NA; v_gene: TRBV10-3; j_gene: TRBJ2-1; CDR3nt: TGTGCCATCAAAGCAGGGGACAATGAGCAGTTCTTC; CDR3aa: CAIKAGDNEQFF
d_gene: NA; abundance: few; v_gene: TRBV2; j_gene: TRBJ1-1; CDR3nt: TGTGCCAGCAGTGAGATTTCTGAAGCTTTCTTT; CDR3aa: CASSEISEAFF
d_gene: TRBD2; abundance: NA; v_gene: TRBV5-1; j_gene: TRBJ2-1; CDR3nt: TGCGCCATCCCCCCGGGACTAGCCCGGTACAATGAGCAGTTCTTC; CDR3aa: CAIPPGLARYNEQFF
d_gene: NA; abundance: NA; v_gene: TRBV18; j_gene: TRBJ1-5; CDR3nt: TGTGCCAGCTCGTTAAACAGGGCCAGAGAGCCCCAGCATTTT; CDR3aa: CASSLNRAREPQHF
d_gene: TRBD2; abundance: NA; v_gene: TRBV3-1/TRBV3-2; j_gene: TRBJ2-2; CDR3nt: TGTGCCAGCAGCGGTAGTAGCGGGACCGGGAACACCGGGGAGCTGTTTTTT; CDR3aa: CASSGSSGTGNTGELFF
d_gene: TRBD1; abundance: NA; v_gene: TRBV7-3; j_gene: TRBJ1-1; CDR3nt: TGTGCCAGCAGCCCCACAGGGGCAGACACTGAAGCTTTCTTT; CDR3aa: CASSPTGADTEAFF
d_gene: NA; abundance: NA; v_gene: TRBV6-1; j_gene: TRBJ1-5; CDR3nt: TGTGCCAGCAGTGAAGTCCGGGGGAAAAATCAGCCCCAGCATTTT; CDR3aa: CASSEVRGKNQPQHF